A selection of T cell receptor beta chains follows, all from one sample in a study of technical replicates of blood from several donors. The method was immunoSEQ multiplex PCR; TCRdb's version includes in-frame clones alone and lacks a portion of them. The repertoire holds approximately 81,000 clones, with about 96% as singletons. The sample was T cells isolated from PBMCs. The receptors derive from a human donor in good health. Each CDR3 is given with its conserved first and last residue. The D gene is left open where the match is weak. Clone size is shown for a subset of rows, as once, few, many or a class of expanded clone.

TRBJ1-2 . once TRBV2 CASSLREAPYGYTF TGTGCCAGCAGTCTAAGAGAAGCCCCCTATGGCTACACCTTC
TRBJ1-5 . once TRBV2 CASRGGMGYNQPQHF TGTGCCAGCAGGGGGGGGATGGGCTACAATCAGCCCCAGCATTTT
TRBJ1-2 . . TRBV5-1 CASSLAGRGNYGYTF TGCGCCAGCAGCTTGGCCGGGCGGGGGAACTATGGCTACACCTTC
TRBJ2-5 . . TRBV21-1 CASSTPRTEIQETQYF TGTGCCAGCAGCACCCCGAGGACTGAGATTCAAGAGACCCAGTACTTC
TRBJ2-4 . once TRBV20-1 CSASRQDIQYF TGCAGTGCTAGCCGACAGGACATTCAGTACTTC
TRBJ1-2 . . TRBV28 CASSLGAGIGYTF TGTGCCAGCAGTTTAGGAGCAGGGATTGGCTACACCTTC
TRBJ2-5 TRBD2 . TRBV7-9 CASRREGGEETQYF TGTGCCAGCAGACGGGAGGGTGGGGAAGAGACCCAGTACTTC
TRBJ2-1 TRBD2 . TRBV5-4 CASSSGGAGYNEQFF TGTGCCAGCAGCTCCGGGGGGGCCGGTTACAATGAGCAGTTCTTC
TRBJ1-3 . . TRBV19 CASSIWSGYTSGNTIYF TGTGCCAGTAGTATATGGAGCGGCTACACATCTGGAAACACCATATATTTT
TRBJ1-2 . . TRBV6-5 CATKRGSTDYGYTF TGTGCCACCAAAAGGGGGTCCACCGACTATGGCTACACCTTC
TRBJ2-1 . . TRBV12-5 CASGPSLNEQFF TGTGCTAGTGGTCCCTCCCTCAATGAGCAGTTCTTC
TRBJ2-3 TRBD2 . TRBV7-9 CASSLARGGAADTQYF TGTGCCAGCAGCTTAGCTCGCGGGGGGGCAGCAGATACGCAGTATTTT
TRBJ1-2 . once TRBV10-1 CASNARISTGQPGEDGYTF TGCGCCAGCAATGCTAGAATCTCGACCGGACAGCCCGGAGAGGATGGCTACACCTTC
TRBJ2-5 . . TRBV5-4 CASSTSTSSETQYF TGTGCCAGCAGTACGTCCACTAGCTCGGAGACCCAGTACTTC
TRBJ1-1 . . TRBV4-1 CASSQDQNTPNTEAFF TGCGCCAGCAGCCAAGATCAAAACACCCCGAACACTGAAGCTTTCTTT
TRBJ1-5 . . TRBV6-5 CASSYLQGSQPQHF TGTGCCAGCAGTTACTTGCAGGGGAGTCAGCCCCAGCATTTT
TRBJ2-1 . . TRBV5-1 CASSSYTRGRGNEQFF TGCGCCAGCAGCAGCTATACCAGGGGCCGTGGGAATGAGCAGTTCTTC
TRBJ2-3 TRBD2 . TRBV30 CAWSIGLDTDTQYF TGTGCCTGGAGCATAGGACTAGACACAGATACGCAGTATTTT
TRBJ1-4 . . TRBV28 CASAQGGEKLFF TGTGCCAGTGCTCAGGGTGGGGAAAAACTGTTTTTT
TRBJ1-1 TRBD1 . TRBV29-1 CSVESGQGNTEAFF TGCAGCGTTGAATCCGGACAGGGGAACACTGAAGCTTTCTTT
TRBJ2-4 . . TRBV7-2 CASSWVGGALAKNIQYF TGTGCCAGCAGCTGGGTAGGCGGAGCTCTAGCCAAAAACATTCAGTACTTC
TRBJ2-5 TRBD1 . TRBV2 CASSATGGLETQYF TGTGCCAGCAGCGCGACAGGGGGCCTGGAGACCCAGTACTTC
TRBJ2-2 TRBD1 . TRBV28 CASSSPTGEEYTGELFF TGTGCCAGCAGTTCCCCGACAGGGGAAGAATACACCGGGGAGCTGTTTTTT
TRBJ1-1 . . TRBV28 CASSLVAGLGTEAFF TGTGCCAGCAGTTTAGTCGCAGGGCTGGGGACTGAAGCTTTCTTT
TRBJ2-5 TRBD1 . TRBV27 CASSSGGPETQYF TGTGCCAGCAGTTCAGGGGGCCCAGAGACCCAGTACTTC
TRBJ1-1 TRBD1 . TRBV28 CASSHFGTAQRNTEAFF TGTGCCAGCAGCCACTTCGGGACAGCGCAGCGGAACACTGAAGCTTTCTTT
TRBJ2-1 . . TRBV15 CATSSSFNNEQFF TGTGCCACCAGCAGCTCTTTTAACAATGAGCAGTTCTTC
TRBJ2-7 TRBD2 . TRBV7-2 CASSLTSGYEQYF TGTGCCAGCAGCTTGACTAGCGGCTACGAGCAGTACTTC
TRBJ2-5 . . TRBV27 CASSWTEEETQYF TGTGCCAGCAGTTGGACAGAAGAAGAGACCCAGTACTTC
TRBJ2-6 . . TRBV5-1 CASSLGQGRATGANVLTF TGCGCCAGCAGCTTGGGACAGGGGAGGGCGACTGGGGCCAACGTCCTGACTTTC
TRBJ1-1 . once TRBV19 CASSRGSDGLNTEAFF TGTGCCAGTAGTAGGGGCTCGGACGGACTGAACACTGAAGCTTTCTTT
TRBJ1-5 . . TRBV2 CASSDRGRPNYNQPQHF TGTGCCAGCAGTGACAGGGGACGACCAAATTACAATCAGCCCCAGCATTTT
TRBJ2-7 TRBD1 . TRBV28 CASNRGQGAYEQYF TGTGCCAGCAATCGGGGACAGGGGGCGTACGAGCAGTACTTC
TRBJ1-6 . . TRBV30 CACPGLSSYNSPLHF TGTGCCTGTCCGGGACTTAGCTCCTATAATTCACCCCTCCACTTT
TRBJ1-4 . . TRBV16 CASGMDKAGAERSEKLFF TGTGCCAGCGGAATGGATAAGGCAGGGGCGGAGAGGAGTGAAAAACTGTTTTTT
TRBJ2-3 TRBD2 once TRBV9 CASSPRGGAFHTDTQYF TGTGCCAGCAGCCCCCGGGGGGGGGCCTTTCACACAGATACGCAGTATTTT
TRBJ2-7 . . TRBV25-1 CASSEGLGYEQYF TGTGCCAGCAGTGAAGGACTCGGCTACGAGCAGTACTTC
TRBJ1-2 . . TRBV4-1 CASSQEETGSYGYTF TGCGCCAGCAGCCAAGAGGAGACAGGATCCTATGGCTACACCTTC
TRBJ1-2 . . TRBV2 CAGSGSTNYGYTF TGTGCCGGATCGGGGTCTACGAACTATGGCTACACCTTC
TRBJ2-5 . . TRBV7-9 CASSPRETQYF TGTGCCAGCAGCCCTAGGGAGACCCAGTACTTC
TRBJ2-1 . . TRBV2 CASRLFNEQFF TGTGCCAGCAGGTTATTTAATGAGCAGTTCTTC
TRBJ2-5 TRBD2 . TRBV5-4 CASSDPLAGGRETQYF TGTGCCAGCAGCGATCCTCTAGCGGGGGGGAGGGAGACCCAGTACTTC
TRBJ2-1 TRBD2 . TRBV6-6 CASRDRDYYFDNEQFF TGTGCCAGCAGGGACCGGGACTACTATTTTGACAATGAGCAGTTCTTC
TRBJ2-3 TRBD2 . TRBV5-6 CASSDGTSGTDTQYF TGTGCCAGCAGCGACGGGACTAGCGGCACAGATACGCAGTATTTT
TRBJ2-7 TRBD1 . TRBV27 CASRTGTGPFEQYF TGTGCCAGCAGAACCGGGACAGGCCCTTTTGAGCAGTACTTC
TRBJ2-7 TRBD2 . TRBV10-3 CAIGGTSGSYEQYF TGTGCCATTGGGGGGACTAGCGGGAGTTACGAGCAGTACTTC
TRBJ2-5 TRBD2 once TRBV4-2 CASRRSSGRAKETQYF TGTGCCAGCAGACGGTCTAGCGGGAGGGCCAAAGAGACCCAGTACTTC
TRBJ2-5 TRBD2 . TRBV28 CASSSPTSGKETQYF TGTGCCAGCAGTTCCCCTACTAGCGGAAAAGAGACCCAGTACTTC
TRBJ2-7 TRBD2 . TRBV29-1 CSVEVSGQIYEQYF TGCAGCGTTGAAGTTAGCGGGCAGATCTACGAGCAGTACTTC